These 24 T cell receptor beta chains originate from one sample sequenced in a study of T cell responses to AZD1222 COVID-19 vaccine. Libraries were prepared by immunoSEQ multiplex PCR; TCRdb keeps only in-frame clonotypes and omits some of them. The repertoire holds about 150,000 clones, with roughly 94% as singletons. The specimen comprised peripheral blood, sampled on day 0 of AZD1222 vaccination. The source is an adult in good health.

For the CDR3, the DNA is TGCAGTGCTAGTGAGACTAGCGGCAGCGATGAGCAGTTCTTC. Translated, it gives CSASETSGSDEQFF. The chain has TRBV20-1 and TRBJ2-1, with 9 positions matching TRBD2. Trimming took 3 bases from V and 8 from J; bases not matched to a gene: 8. There are 14 residues in the CDR3. CDR1 DFQATT and CDR2 SNEGSKA come from the germline V gene (reference sequence).

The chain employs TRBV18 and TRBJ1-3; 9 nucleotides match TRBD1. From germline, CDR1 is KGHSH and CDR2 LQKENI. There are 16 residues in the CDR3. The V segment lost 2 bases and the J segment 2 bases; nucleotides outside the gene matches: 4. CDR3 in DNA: TGTGCCAGCTCACCATCCGGGACAGGGACTGGAAACACCATATATTTT. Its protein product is CASSPSGTGTGNTIYF.

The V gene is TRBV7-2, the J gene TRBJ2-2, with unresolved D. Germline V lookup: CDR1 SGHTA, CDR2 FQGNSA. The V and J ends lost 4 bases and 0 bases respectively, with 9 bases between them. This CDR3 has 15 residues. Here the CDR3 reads CASSSKDPNTGELFF. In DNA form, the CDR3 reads TGTGCCAGCAGCTCCAAGGACCCGAACACCGGGGAGCTGTTTTTT.

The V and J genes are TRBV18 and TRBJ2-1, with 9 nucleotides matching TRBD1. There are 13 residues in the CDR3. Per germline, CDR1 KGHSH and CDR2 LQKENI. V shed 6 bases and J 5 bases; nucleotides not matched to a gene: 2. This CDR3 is CASSGQGDNEQFF. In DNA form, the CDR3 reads TGTGCCAGCTCGGGACAGGGCGACAATGAGCAGTTCTTC.

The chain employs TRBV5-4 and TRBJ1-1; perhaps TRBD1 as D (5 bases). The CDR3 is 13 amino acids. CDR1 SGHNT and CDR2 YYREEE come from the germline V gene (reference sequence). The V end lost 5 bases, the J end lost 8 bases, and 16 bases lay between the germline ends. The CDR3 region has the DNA TGTGCCAGCAGTAATTGGGGGGGATCAGAAGCTTTCTTT. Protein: CASSNWGGSEAFF. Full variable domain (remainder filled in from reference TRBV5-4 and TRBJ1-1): ETGVTQSPTHLIKTRGQQVTLRCSSQSGHNTVSWYQQALGQGPQFIFQYYREEENGRGNFPPRFSGLQFPNYSSELNVNALELDDSALYLCASSNWGGSEAFFGQGTRLTVV.

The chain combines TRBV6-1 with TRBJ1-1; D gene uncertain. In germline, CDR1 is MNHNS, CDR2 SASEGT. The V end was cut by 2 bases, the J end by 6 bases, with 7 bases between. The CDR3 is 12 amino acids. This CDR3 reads CASSELLAEAFF. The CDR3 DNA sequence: TGTGCCAGCAGTGAACTCCTAGCTGAAGCTTTCTTT.

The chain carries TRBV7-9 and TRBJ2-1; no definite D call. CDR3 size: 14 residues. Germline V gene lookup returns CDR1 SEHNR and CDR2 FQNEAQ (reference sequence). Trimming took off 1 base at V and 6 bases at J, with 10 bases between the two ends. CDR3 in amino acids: CASSLDDNFNEQFF. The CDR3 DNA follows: TGTGCCAGCAGCTTAGACGACAATTTCAATGAGCAGTTCTTC.

The CDR3 DNA reads as TGTGCTAGTGGTTCCTCCCCCTTCGCGGGAGGGCCGTTACTTTTCCACGAGCAGTACGTC. This sequence encodes CASGSSPFAGGPLLFHEQYV. The J gene is TRBJ2-7, the V gene TRBV12-5; TRBD2 aligns across 9 bases. The V and J ends lost 4 bases and 5 bases, in that order; junction bases with no gene match: 24. Germline loops: CDR1 LGHNT, CDR2 FRNRAP. The CDR3 sequence is 20 residues long.

The CDR3 sequence is CASSLLAGVDEQFF. The CDR3 nucleotides read TGCGCCAGCAGTCTACTAGCGGGAGTTGATGAGCAGTTCTTC. The gene calls are TRBV5-1 and TRBJ2-1; TRBD2 matches at 11 bases. Germline CDR1 reads SGHRS; CDR2 reads YFSETQ. CDR3 length: 14 amino acids. Losses at the gene ends were 5 bases for V and 8 bases for J; bases not matched to a gene: 6.

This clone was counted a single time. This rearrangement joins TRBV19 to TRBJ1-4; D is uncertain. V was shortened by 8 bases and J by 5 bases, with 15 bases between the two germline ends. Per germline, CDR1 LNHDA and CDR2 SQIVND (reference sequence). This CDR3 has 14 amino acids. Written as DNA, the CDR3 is TGTGCCAGTCAATGGATGGGCGGGAATGAAAAACTGTTTTTT. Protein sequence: CASQWMGGNEKLFF.

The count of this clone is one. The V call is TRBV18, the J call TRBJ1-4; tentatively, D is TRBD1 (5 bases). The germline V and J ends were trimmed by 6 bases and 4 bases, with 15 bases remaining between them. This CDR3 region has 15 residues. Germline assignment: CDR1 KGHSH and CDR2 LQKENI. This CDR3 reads CASSVRDGLNEKLFF. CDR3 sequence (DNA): TGTGCCAGCTCCGTCCGGGACGGCCTTAATGAAAAACTGTTTTTT.

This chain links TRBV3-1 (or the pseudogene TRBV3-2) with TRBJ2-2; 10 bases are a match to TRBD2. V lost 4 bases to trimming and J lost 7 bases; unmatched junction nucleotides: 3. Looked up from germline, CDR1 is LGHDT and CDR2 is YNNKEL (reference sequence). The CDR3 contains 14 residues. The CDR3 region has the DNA TGTGCCAGCAGCCCGGGACTAGCGAACGGGGAGCTGTTTTTT. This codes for CASSPGLANGELFF.

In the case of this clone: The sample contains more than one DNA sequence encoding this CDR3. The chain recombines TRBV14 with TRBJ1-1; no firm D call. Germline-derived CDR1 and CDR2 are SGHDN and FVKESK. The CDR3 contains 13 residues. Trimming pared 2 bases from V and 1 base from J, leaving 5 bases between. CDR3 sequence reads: CASSQQRNTEAFF. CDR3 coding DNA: TGTGCCAGCAGCCAACAGAGGAACACTGAAGCTTTCTTT. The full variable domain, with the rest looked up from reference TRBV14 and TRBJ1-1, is EAGVTQFPSHSVIEKGQTVTLRCDPISGHDNLYWYRRVMGKEIKFLLHFVKESKQDESGMPNNRFLAERTGGTYSTLKVQPAELEDSGVYFCASSQQRNTEAFFGQGTRLTVV.

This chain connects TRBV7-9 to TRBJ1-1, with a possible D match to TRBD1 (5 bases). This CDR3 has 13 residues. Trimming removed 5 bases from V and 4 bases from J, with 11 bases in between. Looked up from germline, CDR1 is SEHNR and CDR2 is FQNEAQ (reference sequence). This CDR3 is CASSVGQLTEAFF. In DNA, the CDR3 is TGTGCCAGCAGCGTAGGACAACTCACTGAAGCTTTCTTT.

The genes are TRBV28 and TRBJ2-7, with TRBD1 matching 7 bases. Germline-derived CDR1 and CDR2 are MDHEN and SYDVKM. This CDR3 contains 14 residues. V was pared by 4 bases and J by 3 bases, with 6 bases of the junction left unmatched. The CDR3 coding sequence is TGTGCCAGCAGTTCCTACAGGGGTATCTACGAGCAGTACGTC. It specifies CASSSYRGIYEQYV.

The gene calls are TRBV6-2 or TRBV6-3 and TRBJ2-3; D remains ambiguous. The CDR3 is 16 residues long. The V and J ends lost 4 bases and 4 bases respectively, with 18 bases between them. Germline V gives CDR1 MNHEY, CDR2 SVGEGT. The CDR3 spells CASSSPDNVLADTQYF. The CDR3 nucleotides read TGTGCCAGCAGTTCGCCCGATAATGTCCTCGCAGATACGCAGTATTTT.

The CDR3: CASSQGRLADNEQFF. CDR3 DNA sequence: TGCGCCAGCAGCCAAGGCAGACTAGCGGACAATGAGCAGTTCTTC. The V gene is TRBV4-1, the J gene TRBJ2-1; 9 positions match TRBD2. This CDR3 spans 15 amino acids. CDR1 and CDR2 (germline): MGHRA, YSYEKL. V trimming: 1 base; J trimming: 5 bases; junction bases outside the gene matches: 3.

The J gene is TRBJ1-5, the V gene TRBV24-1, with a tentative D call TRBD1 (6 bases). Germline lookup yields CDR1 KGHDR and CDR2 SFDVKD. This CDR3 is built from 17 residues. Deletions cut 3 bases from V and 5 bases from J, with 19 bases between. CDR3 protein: CATSDPPRLGGDQPQHF. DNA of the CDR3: TGTGCCACCAGTGATCCCCCGCGGTTGGGGGGCGATCAGCCCCAGCATTTT.

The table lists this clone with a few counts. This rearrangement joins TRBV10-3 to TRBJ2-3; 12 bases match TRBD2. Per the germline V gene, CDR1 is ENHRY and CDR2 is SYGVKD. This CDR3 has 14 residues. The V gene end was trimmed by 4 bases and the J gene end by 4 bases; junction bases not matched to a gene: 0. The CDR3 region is CAISGLAGADTQYF. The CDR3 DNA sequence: TGTGCCATCAGTGGACTAGCGGGGGCAGATACGCAGTATTTT.

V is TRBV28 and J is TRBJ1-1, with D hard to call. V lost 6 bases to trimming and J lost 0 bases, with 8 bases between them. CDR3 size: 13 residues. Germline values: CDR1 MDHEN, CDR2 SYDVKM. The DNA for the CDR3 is TGTGCCAGCAGATCCCTACTGAACACTGAAGCTTTCTTT. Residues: CASRSLLNTEAFF.

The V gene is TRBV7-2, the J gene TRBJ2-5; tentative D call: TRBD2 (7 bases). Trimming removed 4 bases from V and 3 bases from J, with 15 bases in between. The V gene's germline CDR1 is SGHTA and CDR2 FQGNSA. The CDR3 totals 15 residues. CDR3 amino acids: CASSSEGGSEETQYF. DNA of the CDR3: TGTGCCAGCAGCTCAGAGGGGGGGAGTGAAGAGACCCAGTACTTC.

CDR3 DNA sequence: TGTGCCAGCAGCCCGGGTCACGCAGGGGAAAAACTGTTTTTT. This translates into CASSPGHAGEKLFF. This chain links TRBV3-1 (or the pseudogene TRBV3-2) with TRBJ1-4, with D possibly TRBD1 on 5 matching bases. CDR3 length: 14 residues. Germline V gene sequence: CDR1 LGHDT, CDR2 YNNKEL (reference sequence). The V and J ends lost 4 bases and 8 bases respectively, with 14 bases between them.

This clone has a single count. The CDR3 nucleotides are TGTGCCATCAGTGAGTGGCAGCAAGAGACCCAGTACTTC. Encoded protein: CAISEWQQETQYF. The chain is built from TRBV10-3 and TRBJ2-5; D gene unclear. This CDR3 has 13 residues. With 1 base removed from V and 2 bases from J, the gap between germline ends came to 5 bases. Germline CDR1 ENHRY, CDR2 SYGVKD.

The CDR3 DNA reads TGTGCCAGTAGTATCTTGACTAGCGGTTACAATGAGCAGTTCTTC. Translation: CASSILTSGYNEQFF. The chain has TRBV19 and TRBJ2-1; 9 nucleotides agree with TRBD2. Germline CDR1 reads LNHDA; CDR2 reads SQIVND (reference sequence). V lost 3 bases and J lost 4; bases outside the gene matches: 4. The CDR3 covers 15 residues.